These T cell receptor beta chains were read from a single sample in a study of OX40 agonist ivuxolimab in advanced cancers. The assay was immunoSEQ multiplex PCR, and TCRdb's table has in-frame clones only and misses some. The table lists roughly 36,000 clones, 74% of them singletons. The source material was CD4+ or CD8+ T cells sorted from blood, sampled in a trial of the OX40 agonist ivuxolimab. The receptor source for this set is an adult with an advanced solid tumor such as melanoma, head and neck, liver or kidney cancer. Both conserved end residues are part of each CDR3. D genes are given only for firm matches. Where a row states a size, it is once, few, many or the class of an expanded clone; other rows omit it.

V: TRBV10-1; size: few; D: .; J: TRBJ1-1; CDR3: CASSVDRGNTEAFF; DNA: TGCGCCAGCAGTGTCGACAGAGGGAACACTGAAGCTTTCTTT
V: TRBV11-2; size: .; D: .; J: TRBJ2-7; CDR3: CASSFWREREQYF; DNA: TGTGCCAGCAGCTTCTGGCGGGAACGCGAGCAGTACTTC
V: TRBV7-6; size: .; D: TRBD2; J: TRBJ2-1; CDR3: CASRGTSGVNEQFF; DNA: TGTGCCAGCAGAGGGACTAGCGGGGTCAATGAGCAGTTCTTC
V: TRBV5-4; size: .; D: .; J: TRBJ2-6; CDR3: CASSSRVSGANVLTF; DNA: TGTGCCAGCAGCTCCCGAGTCTCTGGGGCCAACGTCCTGACTTTC
V: TRBV15; size: .; D: .; J: TRBJ1-2; CDR3: CATSRERMSYGYTF; DNA: TGTGCCACCAGCAGAGAGAGGATGAGCTATGGCTACACCTTC
V: TRBV5-1; size: .; D: .; J: TRBJ2-4; CDR3: CASSLSPGPQNIQYF; DNA: TGCGCCAGCAGCTTGAGCCCAGGCCCCCAAAACATTCAGTACTTC
V: TRBV5-1; size: .; D: .; J: TRBJ2-1; CDR3: CASSPDNYNEQFF; DNA: TGCGCCAGCAGCCCCGACAACTACAATGAGCAGTTCTTC
V: TRBV7-3; size: .; D: .; J: TRBJ1-1; CDR3: CASSRVGNTEAFF; DNA: TGTGCCAGCAGCCGAGTTGGGAACACTGAAGCTTTCTTT
V: TRBV19; size: .; D: .; J: TRBJ1-4; CDR3: CASSPRSNEKLFF; DNA: TGTGCCAGTAGTCCACGTTCTAATGAAAAACTGTTTTTT
V: TRBV10-3; size: few; D: .; J: TRBJ2-2; CDR3: CAISLQGAAGELFF; DNA: TGTGCCATCAGCCTCCAAGGGGCTGCCGGGGAGCTGTTTTTT
V: TRBV12-5; size: .; D: TRBD1; J: TRBJ1-1; CDR3: CASRQGWGTEAFF; DNA: TGTGCTAGTAGACAGGGTTGGGGCACTGAAGCTTTCTTT